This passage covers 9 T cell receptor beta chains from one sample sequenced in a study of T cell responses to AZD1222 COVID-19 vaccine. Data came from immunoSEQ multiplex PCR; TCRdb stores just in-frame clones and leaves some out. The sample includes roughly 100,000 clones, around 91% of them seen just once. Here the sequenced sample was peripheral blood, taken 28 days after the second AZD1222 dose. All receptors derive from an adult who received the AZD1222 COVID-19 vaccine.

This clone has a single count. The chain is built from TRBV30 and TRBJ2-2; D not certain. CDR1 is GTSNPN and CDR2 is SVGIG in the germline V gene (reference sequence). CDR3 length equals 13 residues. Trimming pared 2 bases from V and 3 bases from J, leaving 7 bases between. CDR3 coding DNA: TGTGCCTGGAGTCCCCCTTACACCGGGGAGCTGTTTTTT. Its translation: CAWSPPYTGELFF.

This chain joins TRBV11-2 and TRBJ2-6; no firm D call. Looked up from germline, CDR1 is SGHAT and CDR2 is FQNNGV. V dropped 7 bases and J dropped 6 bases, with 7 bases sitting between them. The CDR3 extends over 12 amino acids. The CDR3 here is CASTSMANVLTF. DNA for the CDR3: TGTGCCAGCACCTCTATGGCCAACGTCCTGACTTTC. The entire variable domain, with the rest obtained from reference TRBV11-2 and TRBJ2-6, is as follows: EAGVAQSPRYKIIEKRQSVAFWCNPISGHATLYWYQQILGQGPKLLIQFQNNGVVDDSQLPKDRFSAERLKGVDSTLKIQPAKLEDSAVYLCASTSMANVLTFGAGSRLTVL.

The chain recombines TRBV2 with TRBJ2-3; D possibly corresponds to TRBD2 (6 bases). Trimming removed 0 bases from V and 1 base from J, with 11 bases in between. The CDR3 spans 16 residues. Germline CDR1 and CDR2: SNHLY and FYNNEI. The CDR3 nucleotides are TGTGCCAGCAGTGAAGCGGGGTCGGGGGGCACAGATACGCAGTATTTT. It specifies CASSEAGSGGTDTQYF.

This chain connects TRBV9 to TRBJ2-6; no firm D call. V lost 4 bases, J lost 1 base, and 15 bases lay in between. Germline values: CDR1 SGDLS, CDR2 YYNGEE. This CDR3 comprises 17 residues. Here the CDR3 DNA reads TGTGCCAGCAGCTCCGACCTATTGGGATCTGGGGCCAACGTCCTGACTTTC. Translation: CASSSDLLGSGANVLTF.

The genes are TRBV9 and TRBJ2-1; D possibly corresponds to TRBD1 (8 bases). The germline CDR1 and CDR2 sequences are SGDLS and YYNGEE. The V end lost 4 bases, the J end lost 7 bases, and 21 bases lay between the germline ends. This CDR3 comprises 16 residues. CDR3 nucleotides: TGTGCCAGCAGCCCCTATATTGACAGGGGAGGGAATGAGCAGTTCTTC. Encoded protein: CASSPYIDRGGNEQFF.

CDR3 amino acids: CASNPPGSTGELFF. The CDR3 region has the DNA TGTGCCAGCAATCCACCAGGGAGCACCGGGGAGCTGTTTTTT. V is TRBV2 and J is TRBJ2-2; the D call may be TRBD1 or TRBD2 (5 bases each). This CDR3 has 14 residues. Germline CDR1 SNHLY, CDR2 FYNNEI. Trimming removed 7 bases at V and 4 bases at J, with 13 bases between.

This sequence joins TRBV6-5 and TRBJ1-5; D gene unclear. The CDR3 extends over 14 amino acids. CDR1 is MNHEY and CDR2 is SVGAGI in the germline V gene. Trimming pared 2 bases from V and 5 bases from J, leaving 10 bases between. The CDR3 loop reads CASSYQEADQPQHF. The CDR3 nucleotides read TGTGCCAGCAGTTACCAGGAAGCGGATCAGCCCCAGCATTTT.

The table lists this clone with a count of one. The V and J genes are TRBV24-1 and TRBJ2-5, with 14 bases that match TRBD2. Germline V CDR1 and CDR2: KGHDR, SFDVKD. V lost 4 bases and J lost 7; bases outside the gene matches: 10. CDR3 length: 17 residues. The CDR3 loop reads CATSETSGGASFGTQYF. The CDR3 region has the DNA TGTGCCACCAGTGAGACTAGCGGGGGGGCCAGCTTTGGGACCCAGTACTTC.

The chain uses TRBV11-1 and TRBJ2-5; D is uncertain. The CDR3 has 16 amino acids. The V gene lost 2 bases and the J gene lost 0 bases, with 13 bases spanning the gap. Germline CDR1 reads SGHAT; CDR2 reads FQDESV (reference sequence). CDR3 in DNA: TGTGCCAGCAGCTTAACCCGGAACAGCTACCAAGAGACCCAGTACTTC. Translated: CASSLTRNSYQETQYF.